This T cell receptor beta chain was found in a study of T cell repertoires in cytomegalovirus infection. Overall study context: Both CMV infection and a matching HLA type were indicated by public TCR beta signatures. Study-wide findings and caveats: The ex vivo response was dominated by HLA-C-restricted CMV-specific TCR beta clonotypes.

V dropped 5 bases and J dropped 8 bases, with 12 bases sitting between them. The germline CDR1 and CDR2 sequences are SEHNR and FQNEAQ (reference sequence). There are 12 residues in the CDR3. In its sample, this clonotype was seen many times. Its antigen is not identified. TCRdb recomputed calls from the reads with MiXCR, one row per CDR3 protein. Of 150,000 to 190,000 distinct CDR3 sequences listed, less than 25% are singletons. The genes are TRBV7-9 and TRBJ1-1; D ambiguous. The specimen was PBMCs. This sequence was found in a human donor in good health (CMV status not recorded). Some clones in this sample may be carry-over from other donors' samples. In DNA form, the CDR3 reads TGTGCCAGCAGCCCGGGAAGGCGCGAAGCTTTCTTT. Its translation: CASSPGRREAFF. Together with reference TRBV7-9 and TRBJ1-1, the CDR3 gives the full variable domain: DTGVSQNPRHKITKRGQNVTFRCDPISEHNRLYWYRQTLGQGPEFLTYFQNEAQLEKSRLLSDRFSAERPKGSFSTLEIQRTEQGDSAMYLCASSPGRREAFFGQGTRLTVV.